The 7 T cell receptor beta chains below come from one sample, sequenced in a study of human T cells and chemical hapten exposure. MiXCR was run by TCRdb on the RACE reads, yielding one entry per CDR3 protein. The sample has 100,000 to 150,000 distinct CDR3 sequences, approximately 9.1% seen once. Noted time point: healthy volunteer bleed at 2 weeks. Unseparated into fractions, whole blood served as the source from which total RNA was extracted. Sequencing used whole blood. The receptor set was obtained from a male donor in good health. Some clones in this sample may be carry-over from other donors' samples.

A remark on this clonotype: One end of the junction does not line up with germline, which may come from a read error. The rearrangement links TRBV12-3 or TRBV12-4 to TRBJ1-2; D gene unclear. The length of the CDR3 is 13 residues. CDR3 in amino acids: CARSLANNYGYTF. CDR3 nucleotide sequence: TGTGCCAGAAGTTTAGCGAATAACTATGGCTACACCTTC.

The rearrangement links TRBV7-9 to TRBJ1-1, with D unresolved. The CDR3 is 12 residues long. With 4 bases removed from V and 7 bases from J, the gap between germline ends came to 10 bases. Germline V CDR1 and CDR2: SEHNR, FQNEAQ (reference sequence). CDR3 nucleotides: TGTGCCAGCAGCTCCACGCCAGATGAAGCTTTCTTT. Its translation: CASSSTPDEAFF.

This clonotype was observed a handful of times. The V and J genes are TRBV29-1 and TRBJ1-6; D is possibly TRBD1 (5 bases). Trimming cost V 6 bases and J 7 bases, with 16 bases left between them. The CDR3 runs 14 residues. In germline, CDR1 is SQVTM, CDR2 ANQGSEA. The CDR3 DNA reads TGCAGCGTGCTTACAGGTGTCGGAAATTCACCCCTCCACTTT. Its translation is CSVLTGVGNSPLHF.

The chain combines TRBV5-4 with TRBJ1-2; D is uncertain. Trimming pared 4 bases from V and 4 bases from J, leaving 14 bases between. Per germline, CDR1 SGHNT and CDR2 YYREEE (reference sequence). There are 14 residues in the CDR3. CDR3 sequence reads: CASSPRDIPYGYTF. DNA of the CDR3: TGTGCCAGCAGCCCCCGTGACATCCCCTATGGCTACACCTTC. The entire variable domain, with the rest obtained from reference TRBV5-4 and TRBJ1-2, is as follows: ETGVTQSPTHLIKTRGQQVTLRCSSQSGHNTVSWYQQALGQGPQFIFQYYREEENGRGNFPPRFSGLQFPNYSSELNVNALELDDSALYLCASSPRDIPYGYTFGSGTRLTVV.

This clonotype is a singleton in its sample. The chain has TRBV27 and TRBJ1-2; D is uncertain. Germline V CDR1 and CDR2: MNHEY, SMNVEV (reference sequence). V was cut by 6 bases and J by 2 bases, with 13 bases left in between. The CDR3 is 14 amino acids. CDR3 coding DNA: TGTGCCAGCAGCCCCCTTGACCTCAACTATGGCTACACCTTC. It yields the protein CASSPLDLNYGYTF.

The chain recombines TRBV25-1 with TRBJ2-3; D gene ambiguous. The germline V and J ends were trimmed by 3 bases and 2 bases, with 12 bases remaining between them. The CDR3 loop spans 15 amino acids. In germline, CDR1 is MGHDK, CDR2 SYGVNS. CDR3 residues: CASSDRAANTDTQYF. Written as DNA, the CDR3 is TGTGCCAGCAGTGATCGGGCAGCTAACACAGATACGCAGTATTTT.

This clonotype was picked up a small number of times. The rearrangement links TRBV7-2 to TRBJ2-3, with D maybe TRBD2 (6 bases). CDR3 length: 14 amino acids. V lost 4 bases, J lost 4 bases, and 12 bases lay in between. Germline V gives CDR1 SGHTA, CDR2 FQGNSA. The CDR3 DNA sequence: TGTGCCAGCAGCTGGGACTTTGGGGCAGATACGCAGTATTTT. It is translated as CASSWDFGADTQYF.